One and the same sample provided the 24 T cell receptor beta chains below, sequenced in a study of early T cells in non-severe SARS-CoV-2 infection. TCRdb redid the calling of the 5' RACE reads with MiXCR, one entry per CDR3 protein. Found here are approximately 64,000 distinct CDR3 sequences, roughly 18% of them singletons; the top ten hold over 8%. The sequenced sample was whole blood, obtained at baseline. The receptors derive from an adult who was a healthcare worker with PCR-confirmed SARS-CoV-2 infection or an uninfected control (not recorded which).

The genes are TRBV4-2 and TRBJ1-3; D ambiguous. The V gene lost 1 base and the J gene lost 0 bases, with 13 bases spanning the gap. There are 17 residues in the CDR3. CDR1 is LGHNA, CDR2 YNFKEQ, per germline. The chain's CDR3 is CASSQGGNLGSGNTIYF. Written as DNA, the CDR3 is TGTGCCAGCAGCCAAGGAGGAAATCTTGGCTCTGGAAACACCATATATTTT.

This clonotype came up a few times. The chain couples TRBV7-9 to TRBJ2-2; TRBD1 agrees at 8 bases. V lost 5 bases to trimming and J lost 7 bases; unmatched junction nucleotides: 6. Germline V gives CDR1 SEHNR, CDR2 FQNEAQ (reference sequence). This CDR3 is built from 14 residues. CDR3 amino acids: CASSRGQGRGELFF. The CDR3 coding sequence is TGTGCCAGCAGCCGCGGACAGGGCCGCGGGGAGCTGTTTTTT.

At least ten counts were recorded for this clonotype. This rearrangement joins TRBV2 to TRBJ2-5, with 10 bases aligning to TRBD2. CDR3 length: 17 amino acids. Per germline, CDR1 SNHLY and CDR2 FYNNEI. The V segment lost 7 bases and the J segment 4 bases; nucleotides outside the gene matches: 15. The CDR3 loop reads CASTLGRGLAVRETQYF. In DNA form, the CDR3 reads TGTGCCAGCACCCTGGGCCGTGGACTAGCGGTACGAGAGACCCAGTACTTC.

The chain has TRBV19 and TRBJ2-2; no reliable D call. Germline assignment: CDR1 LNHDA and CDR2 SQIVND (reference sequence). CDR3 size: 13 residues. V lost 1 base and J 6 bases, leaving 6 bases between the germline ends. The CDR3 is CASSIGGPGELFF. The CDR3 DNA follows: TGTGCCAGTAGTATAGGAGGTCCCGGGGAGCTGTTTTTT.

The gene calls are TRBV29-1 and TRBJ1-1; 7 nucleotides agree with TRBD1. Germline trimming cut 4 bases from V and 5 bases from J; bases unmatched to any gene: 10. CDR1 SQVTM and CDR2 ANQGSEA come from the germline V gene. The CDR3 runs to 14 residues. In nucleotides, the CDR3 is TGCAGCGTTGGGGTGACAGGGCTCCGAACTGAAGCTTTCTTT. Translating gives CSVGVTGLRTEAFF.

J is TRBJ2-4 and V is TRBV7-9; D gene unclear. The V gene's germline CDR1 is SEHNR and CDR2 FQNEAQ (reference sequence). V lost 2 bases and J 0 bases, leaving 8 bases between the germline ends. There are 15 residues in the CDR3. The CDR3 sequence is CASSLTGLAKNIQYF. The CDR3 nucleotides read TGTGCCAGCAGCTTAACGGGTCTAGCCAAAAACATTCAGTACTTC.

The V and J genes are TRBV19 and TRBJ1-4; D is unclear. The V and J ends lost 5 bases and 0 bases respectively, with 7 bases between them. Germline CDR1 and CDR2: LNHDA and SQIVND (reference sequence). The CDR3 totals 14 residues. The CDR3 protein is CASSQTSTNEKLFF. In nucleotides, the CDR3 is TGTGCCAGTAGTCAGACCTCAACTAATGAAAAACTGTTTTTT.

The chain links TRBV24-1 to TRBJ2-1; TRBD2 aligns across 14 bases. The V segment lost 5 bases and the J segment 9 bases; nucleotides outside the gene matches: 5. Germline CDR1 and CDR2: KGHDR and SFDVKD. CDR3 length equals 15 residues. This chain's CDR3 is CATSAGTSGSREQFF. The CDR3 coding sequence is TGTGCCACCAGTGCTGGGACTAGCGGGAGTCGTGAGCAGTTCTTC.

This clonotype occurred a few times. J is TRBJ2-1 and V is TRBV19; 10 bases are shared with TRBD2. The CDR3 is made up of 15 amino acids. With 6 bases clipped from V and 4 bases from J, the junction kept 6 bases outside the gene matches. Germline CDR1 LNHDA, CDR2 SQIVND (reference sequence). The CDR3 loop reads CASSQSGGAYNEQFF. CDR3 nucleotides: TGTGCCAGTAGCCAGAGCGGGGGGGCGTACAATGAGCAGTTCTTC. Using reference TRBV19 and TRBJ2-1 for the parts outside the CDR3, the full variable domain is DGGITQSPKYLFRKEGQNVTLSCEQNLNHDAMYWYRQDPGQGLRLIYYSQIVNDFQKGDIAEGYSVSREKKESFPLTVTSAQKNPTAFYLCASSQSGGAYNEQFFGPGTRLTVL.

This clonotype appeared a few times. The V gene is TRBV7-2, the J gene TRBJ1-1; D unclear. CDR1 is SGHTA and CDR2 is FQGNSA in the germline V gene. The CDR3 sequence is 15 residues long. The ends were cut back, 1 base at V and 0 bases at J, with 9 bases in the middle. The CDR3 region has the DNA TGTGCCAGCAGCTTAGGGGGAGGTATGAACACTGAAGCTTTCTTT. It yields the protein CASSLGGGMNTEAFF.

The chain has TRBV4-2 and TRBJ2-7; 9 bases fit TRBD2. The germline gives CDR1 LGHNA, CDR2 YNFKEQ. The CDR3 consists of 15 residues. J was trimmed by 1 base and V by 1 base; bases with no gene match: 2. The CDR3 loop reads CASSQGTSDSYEQYF. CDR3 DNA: TGTGCCAGCAGCCAAGGGACTAGCGATTCCTACGAGCAGTACTTC.

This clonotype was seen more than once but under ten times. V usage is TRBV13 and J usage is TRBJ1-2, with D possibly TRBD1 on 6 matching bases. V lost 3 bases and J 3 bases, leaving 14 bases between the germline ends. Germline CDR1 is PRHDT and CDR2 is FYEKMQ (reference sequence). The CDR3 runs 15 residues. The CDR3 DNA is TGTGCCAGCAGCTTTAGTCTCAGGGGATACTATGGCTACACCTTC. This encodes CASSFSLRGYYGYTF.

The CDR3 is CASSPGLAGVGETQYF. The CDR3 bases are TGTGCCAGCAGCCCGGGACTAGCGGGAGTAGGGGAGACCCAGTACTTC. The V gene is TRBV7-9, the J gene TRBJ2-5; 14 nucleotides line up with TRBD2. Germline CDR1 is SEHNR and CDR2 is FQNEAQ (reference sequence). The CDR3 runs to 16 residues. V trimming: 5 bases; J trimming: 5 bases; junction bases outside the gene matches: 7.

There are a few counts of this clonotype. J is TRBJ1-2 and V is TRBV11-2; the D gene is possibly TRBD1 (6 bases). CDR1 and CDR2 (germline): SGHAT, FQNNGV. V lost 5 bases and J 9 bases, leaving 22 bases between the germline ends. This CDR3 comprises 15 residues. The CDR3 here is CASSPPPGVKYSYTF. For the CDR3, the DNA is TGTGCCAGCAGCCCCCCGCCAGGGGTGAAGTATAGCTACACCTTC.

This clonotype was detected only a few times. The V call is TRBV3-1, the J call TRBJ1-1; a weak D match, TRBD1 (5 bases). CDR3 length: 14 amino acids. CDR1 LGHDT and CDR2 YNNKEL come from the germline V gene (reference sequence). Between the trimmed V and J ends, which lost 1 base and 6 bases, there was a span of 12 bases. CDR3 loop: CASSQVGGVAEAFF. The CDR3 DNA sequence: TGTGCCAGCAGCCAAGTGGGAGGGGTCGCTGAAGCTTTCTTT. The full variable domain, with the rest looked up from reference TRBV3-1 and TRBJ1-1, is DTAVSQTPKYLVTQMGNDKSIKCEQNLGHDTMYWYKQDSKKFLKIMFSYNNKELIINETVPNRFSPKSPDKAHLNLHINSLELGDSAVYFCASSQVGGVAEAFFGQGTRLTVV.

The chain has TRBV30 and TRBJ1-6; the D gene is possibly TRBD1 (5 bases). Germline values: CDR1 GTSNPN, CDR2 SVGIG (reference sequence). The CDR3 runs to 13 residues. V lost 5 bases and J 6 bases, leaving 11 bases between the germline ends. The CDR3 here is CAWGGTGNSPLHF. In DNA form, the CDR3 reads TGTGCCTGGGGCGGGACGGGTAATTCACCCCTCCACTTT. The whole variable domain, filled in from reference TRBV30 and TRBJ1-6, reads SQTIHQWPATLVQPVGSPLSLECTVEGTSNPNLYWYRQAAGRGLQLLFYSVGIGQISSEVPQNLSASRPQDRQFILSSKKLLLSDSGFYLCAWGGTGNSPLHFGNGTRLTVT.

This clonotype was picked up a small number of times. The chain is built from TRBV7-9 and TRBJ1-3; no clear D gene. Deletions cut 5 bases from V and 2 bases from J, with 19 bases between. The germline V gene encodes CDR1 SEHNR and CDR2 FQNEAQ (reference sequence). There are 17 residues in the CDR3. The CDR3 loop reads CASSPDPSFRTGNTIYF. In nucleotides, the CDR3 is TGTGCCAGCAGCCCCGACCCGTCCTTTAGGACTGGAAACACCATATATTTT.

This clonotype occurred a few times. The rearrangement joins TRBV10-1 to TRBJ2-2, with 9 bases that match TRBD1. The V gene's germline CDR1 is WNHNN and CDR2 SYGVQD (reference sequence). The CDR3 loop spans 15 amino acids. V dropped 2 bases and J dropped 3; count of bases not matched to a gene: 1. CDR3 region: CASSEGTGYTGELFF. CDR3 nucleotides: TGCGCCAGCAGTGAGGGGACAGGGTACACCGGGGAGCTGTTTTTT.

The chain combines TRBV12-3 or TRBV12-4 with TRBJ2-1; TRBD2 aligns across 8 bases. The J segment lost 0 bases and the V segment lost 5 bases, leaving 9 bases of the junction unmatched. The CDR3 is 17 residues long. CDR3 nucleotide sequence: TGTGCCAGCAGTCCACAAAGCGGGGGCCGCTCCTACAATGAGCAGTTCTTC. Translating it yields CASSPQSGGRSYNEQFF.

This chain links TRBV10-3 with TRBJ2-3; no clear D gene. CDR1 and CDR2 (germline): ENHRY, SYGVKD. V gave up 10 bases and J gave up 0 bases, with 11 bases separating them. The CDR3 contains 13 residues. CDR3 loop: CATSAVSTDTQYF. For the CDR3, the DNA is TGTGCCACCTCCGCGGTGAGCACAGATACGCAGTATTTT.

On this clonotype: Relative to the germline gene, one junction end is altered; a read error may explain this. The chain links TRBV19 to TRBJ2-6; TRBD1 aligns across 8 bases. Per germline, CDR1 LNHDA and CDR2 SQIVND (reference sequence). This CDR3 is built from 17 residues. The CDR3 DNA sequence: TGTGCCAGTAGTGTACCGGGACAGGAATCTGGGGCCAACGTCCTGACTTTT. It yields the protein CASSVPGQESGANVLTF. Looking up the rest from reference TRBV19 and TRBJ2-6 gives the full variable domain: DGGITQSPKYLFRKEGQNVTLSCEQNLNHDAMYWYRQDPGQGLRLIYYSQIVNDFQKGDIAEGYSVSREKKESFPLTVTSAQKNPTAFYLCASSVPGQESGANVLTFGAGSRLTVL.

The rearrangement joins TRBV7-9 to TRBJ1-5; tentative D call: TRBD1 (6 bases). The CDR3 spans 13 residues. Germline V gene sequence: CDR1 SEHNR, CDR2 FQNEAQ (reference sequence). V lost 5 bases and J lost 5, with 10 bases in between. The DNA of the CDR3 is TGTGCCAGCAGCGTACAGGGAGATCAGCCCCAGCATTTT. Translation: CASSVQGDQPQHF.

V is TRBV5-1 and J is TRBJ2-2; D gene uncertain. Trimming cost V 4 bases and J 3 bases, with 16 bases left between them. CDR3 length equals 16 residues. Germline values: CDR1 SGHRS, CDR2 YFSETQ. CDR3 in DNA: TGCGCCAGCAGCCCGGCCGGCCTGGACGACACCGGGGAGCTGTTTTTT. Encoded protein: CASSPAGLDDTGELFF.

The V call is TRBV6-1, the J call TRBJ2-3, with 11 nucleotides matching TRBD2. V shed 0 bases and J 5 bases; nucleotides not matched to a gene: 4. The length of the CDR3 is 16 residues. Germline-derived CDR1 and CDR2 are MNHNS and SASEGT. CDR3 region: CASSEASGRAQDTQYF. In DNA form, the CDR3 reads TGTGCCAGCAGTGAAGCTAGCGGGAGGGCCCAAGATACGCAGTATTTT.